These 18 T cell receptor beta chains share one sample of origin, sequenced in a study of T cells after yellow fever vaccination. Each CDR3 protein gets one entry after TCRdb re-called the 5' RACE reads with MiXCR. Here the sample spans around 610,000 distinct CDR3 sequences, about 14% being singletons. The sample here was PBMCs, taken on the day of the yellow fever booster vaccination. The source is a man aged 30 to 39 who received the YFV17D yellow fever vaccine.

The chain employs TRBV2 and TRBJ2-7, with D unresolved. From germline, CDR1 is SNHLY and CDR2 FYNNEI. This CDR3 contains 10 residues. Deletions cut 11 bases from V and 6 bases from J, with 11 bases between. The CDR3 region has the DNA TGTGCCTCCCTCGGTCCCGAGCAGTACTTC. Its protein product is CASLGPEQYF.

This clonotype appeared a few times. The chain employs TRBV27 and TRBJ2-7, with D hard to call. CDR1 is MNHEY, CDR2 SMNVEV, per germline (reference sequence). Trimming stripped 5 bases from V and 0 bases from J, with 11 bases between. CDR3 size: 14 residues. DNA for the CDR3: TGTGCCAGCAGTCAGTCCGACAACTCCTACGAGCAGTACTTC. This gives the protein CASSQSDNSYEQYF.

The chain is built from TRBV4-3 and TRBJ1-6; D not resolved. Between the trimmed V and J ends, which lost 0 bases and 6 bases, there was a span of 6 bases. This CDR3 region has 14 residues. Germline CDR1 is LGHNA and CDR2 is YSLEER. CDR3 sequence (DNA): TGCGCCAGCAGCCAAGAAGTCCTTAATTCACCCCTCCACTTT. Its protein is CASSQEVLNSPLHF.

There are a few counts of this clonotype. The V gene is TRBV27, the J gene TRBJ2-7; 7 positions match TRBD2. Germline V gene lookup returns CDR1 MNHEY and CDR2 SMNVEV (reference sequence). The CDR3 sequence is 16 residues long. V was clipped by 6 bases and J by 2 bases; unmatched bases: 13. The CDR3 here is CASRARGLADPYEQYF. In DNA, the CDR3 is TGTGCCAGCAGAGCTCGCGGGCTAGCGGACCCCTACGAGCAGTACTTC.

The rearrangement joins TRBV10-1 to TRBJ2-3, with 9 bases aligning to TRBD2. Germline lookup yields CDR1 WNHNN and CDR2 SYGVQD (reference sequence). CDR3 length: 15 amino acids. V trimming: 5 bases; J trimming: 0 bases; junction bases outside the gene matches: 3. The CDR3 protein is CASSTGLASTDTQYF. CDR3 sequence (DNA): TGCGCCAGCAGTACGGGACTAGCAAGCACAGATACGCAGTATTTT.

This clonotype was detected ten times or more. This chain uses TRBV7-3 with TRBJ2-1; 14 nucleotides align to TRBD2. The V gene end was trimmed by 5 bases and the J gene end by 7 bases; junction bases not matched to a gene: 10. Germline assignment: CDR1 SGHTA and CDR2 FQGTGA. The CDR3 consists of 17 residues. Written as DNA, the CDR3 is TGTGCCAGCAGCCAGGCGGTAGGGACTAGCGGGAGTAATGAGCAGTTCTTC. It specifies CASSQAVGTSGSNEQFF.

This clonotype was counted only a few times. V gene TRBV19 combines with J gene TRBJ2-1; D is perhaps TRBD1 (6 bases). The ends were cut back, 5 bases at V and 10 bases at J, with 18 bases in the middle. The CDR3 has 14 residues. Germline-derived CDR1 and CDR2 are LNHDA and SQIVND (reference sequence). Here the CDR3 DNA reads TGTGCCAGTAGTTATACCGGGACAAGGATAGAGCAGTTCTTC. Amino acids: CASSYTGTRIEQFF.

In this sample, this clonotype turned up a few times. The chain is built from TRBV6-6 and TRBJ1-1, with D uncertain. The V and J ends lost 0 bases and 4 bases respectively, with 6 bases between them. The CDR3 consists of 13 residues. The V gene's germline CDR1 is MNHNY and CDR2 SVGAGI (reference sequence). The CDR3 here is CASSYSHLTEAFF. The CDR3, as DNA: TGTGCCAGCAGTTACTCGCACCTCACTGAAGCTTTCTTT.

The chain recombines TRBV28 with TRBJ2-7; D is unclear. Trimming left V 7 bases short and J 5 bases short, with 15 bases between. The germline CDR1 and CDR2 sequences are MDHEN and SYDVKM. The CDR3 extends over 13 amino acids. The chain's CDR3 is CASTFAPYDEQYF. The CDR3 coding sequence is TGTGCCAGCACCTTTGCCCCTTATGACGAGCAGTACTTC.

This chain connects TRBV20-1 to TRBJ2-1, with TRBD2 identical over 11 bases. This CDR3 has 16 amino acids. J lost 0 bases, V lost 6 bases, and 7 bases had no gene match. CDR1 DFQATT and CDR2 SNEGSKA come from the germline V gene (reference sequence). CDR3 loop: CSAKVTSGSSYNEQFF. CDR3 DNA: TGCAGTGCGAAGGTTACTAGCGGGAGCTCCTACAATGAGCAGTTCTTC.

The table lists this clonotype with a few counts. The V and J genes are TRBV24-1 and TRBJ1-5, with D maybe TRBD1 (5 bases). V shed 7 bases and J shed 6 bases, with 24 bases lying between them. The CDR3 length is 17 residues. CDR1 KGHDR and CDR2 SFDVKD come from the germline V gene. The CDR3 nucleotides read TGTGCCACCAGCCGCCTCCCTGGGGGAAGGGGTGGTCAGCCCCAGCATTTT. Translation: CATSRLPGGRGGQPQHF.

The chain recombines TRBV6-1 with TRBJ2-7, with TRBD1 identical over 8 bases. J was trimmed by 2 bases and V by 7 bases; bases with no gene match: 7. The V gene's germline CDR1 is MNHNS and CDR2 SASEGT. This CDR3 has 14 residues. Written as DNA, the CDR3 is TGTGCCAGCACCAGGACAGGGCTAACCTACGAGCAGTACTTC. Its translation: CASTRTGLTYEQYF.

The chain couples TRBV29-1 to TRBJ2-5; D is possibly TRBD2 (6 bases). With 6 bases removed from V and 5 bases from J, the gap between germline ends came to 13 bases. Germline assignment: CDR1 SQVTM and CDR2 ANQGSEA. The CDR3 totals 12 residues. The CDR3 loop is CSVAGTTETQYF. CDR3 DNA: TGCAGCGTGGCGGGGACGACGGAGACCCAGTACTTC.

V gene TRBV20-1 combines with J gene TRBJ2-1; perhaps D is TRBD1 or TRBD2 (7 bases each). This CDR3 contains 15 residues. V dropped 6 bases and J dropped 13 bases, with 28 bases sitting between them. Germline assignment: CDR1 DFQATT and CDR2 SNEGSKA (reference sequence). CDR3: CSATGAGKAGLFQFF. As DNA, the CDR3 is TGCAGTGCCACAGGGGCGGGGAAAGCGGGACTGTTTCAGTTCTTC.

V gene TRBV7-9 combines with J gene TRBJ1-4; D not resolved. V was pared by 5 bases and J by 7 bases, with 20 bases between. CDR3 length: 16 amino acids. Germline V gene data show CDR1 as SEHNR and CDR2 as FQNEAQ (reference sequence). This CDR3 reads CASSPGRRGSVEKLFF. For the CDR3, the DNA is TGTGCCAGCAGCCCAGGAAGGCGTGGGTCAGTTGAAAAACTGTTTTTT.

The chain links TRBV7-9 to TRBJ2-7, with D unclear. CDR1 and CDR2 (germline): SEHNR, FQNEAQ (reference sequence). The CDR3 contains 11 residues. Trimming left V 5 bases short and J 6 bases short, with 8 bases between. The chain's CDR3 is CASSALLEQYF. The CDR3 nucleotides are TGTGCCAGCAGCGCCCTCCTCGAGCAGTACTTC.

CDR3 nucleotides: TGTGCCAGCAACTCTCCGGGGGCAGGGGGCTCCGAGCAGTACTTC. Translated, it gives CASNSPGAGGSEQYF. J is TRBJ2-7 and V is TRBV3-1, with 8 positions matching TRBD1. Germline V gene sequence: CDR1 LGHDT, CDR2 YNNKEL (reference sequence). This CDR3 spans 15 amino acids. Trimming at V came to 7 bases and at J to 6 bases, leaving 14 bases not matched to a gene.

This chain connects TRBV6-2 or TRBV6-3 to TRBJ2-3; 12 nucleotides agree with TRBD2. This CDR3 has 13 amino acids. CDR1 is MNHEY, CDR2 SVGEGT, per germline. V lost 8 bases and J lost 8; bases outside the gene matches: 5. CDR3 in amino acids: CASRLAGVSTQYF. In DNA, the CDR3 is TGTGCCAGCCGACTAGCGGGAGTGAGTACGCAGTATTTT.